The 5 T cell receptor beta chains listed next were all sequenced from one sample in a study of shared clonotypes between healthy human individuals (dated by TCRdb to 2020 to 2022). The protocol used for the library was the immunoSEQ multiplex PCR assay. Not all clones reach the TCRdb copy of this immuneACCESS table, which keeps in-frame sequences only. Checked studies attribute under half of the gap to unresolved V genes and leave the rest unexplained. Recorded for this sample are more than 2,000,000 clones; 93% of them occurred a single time. About 0.37% of the sample belongs to the ten largest clones. Material for sequencing was naive CD4+ T cells from PBMCs. In light of the paper, this sample's cell subset or site label describes: CD45RA+ positively selected. The receptors were gathered from a man younger than 30 in good health. Some clones in this sample may be carry-over from other donors' samples.

This chain joins TRBV6-1 and TRBJ2-3, with D tentatively TRBD1 (5 bases). CDR1 MNHNS and CDR2 SASEGT come from the germline V gene. This CDR3 comprises 14 residues. V lost 8 bases and J lost 0, with 12 bases in between. This CDR3 is CASLDTGSTDTQYF. CDR3 sequence (DNA): TGTGCCAGCCTTGATACAGGAAGCACAGATACGCAGTATTTT.

The chain links TRBV28 to TRBJ2-2; 7 bases align to TRBD1. V lost 7 bases to trimming and J lost 5 bases; unmatched junction nucleotides: 4. The CDR3 loop spans 13 amino acids. Germline values: CDR1 MDHEN, CDR2 SYDVKM. CDR3 nucleotide sequence: TGTGCCAGCATCTTACAGGGGACCGGGGAGCTGTTTTTT. The encoded protein is CASILQGTGELFF. Complete variable domain (other parts from reference TRBV28 and TRBJ2-2): DVKVTQSSRYLVKRTGEKVFLECVQDMDHENMFWYRQDPGLGLRLIYFSYDVKMKEKGDIPEGYSVSREKKERFSLILESASTNQTSMYLCASILQGTGELFFGEGSRLTVL.

J is TRBJ1-3 and V is TRBV29-1; possibly TRBD1 for D (5 bases). The germline V and J ends were trimmed by 7 bases and 8 bases, with 9 bases remaining between them. Germline V lookup: CDR1 SQVTM, CDR2 ANQGSEA. The CDR3 is 10 amino acids. CDR3 DNA: TGCAGCGCGGGGACGGACACCATATATTTT. Translating gives CSAGTDTIYF.

The rearrangement uses TRBV7-9 and TRBJ1-2; unclear D gene. V was pared by 10 bases and J by 4 bases, with 16 bases between. The CDR3 loop spans 13 amino acids. Germline values: CDR1 SEHNR, CDR2 FQNEAQ (reference sequence). CDR3 nucleotides: TGTGCCACCTCCTCGGGAGGAGTCTATGGCTACACCTTC. Protein sequence: CATSSGGVYGYTF.

This chain connects TRBV5-1 to TRBJ2-1, with D possibly TRBD2 on 6 matching bases. CDR1 and CDR2 from the germline V gene are SGHRS and YFSETQ. The CDR3 runs to 12 residues. Trimming took off 4 bases at V and 9 bases at J, with 11 bases between the two ends. The DNA of the CDR3 is TGCGCCAGCAGCCCGGCGGGGAGTGAGCAGTTCTTC. This encodes CASSPAGSEQFF.